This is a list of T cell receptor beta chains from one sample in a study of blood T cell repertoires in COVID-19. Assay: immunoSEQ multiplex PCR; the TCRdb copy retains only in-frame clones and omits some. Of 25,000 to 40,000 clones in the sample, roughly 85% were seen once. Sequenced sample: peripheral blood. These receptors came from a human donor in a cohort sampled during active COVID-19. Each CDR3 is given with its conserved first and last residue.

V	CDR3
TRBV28	CASSLRQGSYEQYF
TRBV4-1	CASSPSGGQETQYF
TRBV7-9	CASSLEYGQRPYEQYF
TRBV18	CASSALGDEQFF
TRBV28	CASSPGQGGSPLHF
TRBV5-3	CARSQGQTNEKLFF
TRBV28	CASSLKGGNEQFF
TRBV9	CASGGQGRNTIYF
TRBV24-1	CATSDSGLKGNNEQFF
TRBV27	CASSFRDTEAFF
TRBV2	CASRRQGSPLHF
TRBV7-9	CASSNCRDTCTEAFF
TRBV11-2	CASSLVAGPAEKLFF
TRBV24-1	CATSDPGLQETQYF
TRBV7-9	CASSLRDSLDTEAFF
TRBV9	CASSPQVGSGNTIYF
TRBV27	CASSLSPDRGYSNQPQHF
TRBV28	CASSSTLNTEAFF
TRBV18	CASSPISDNSPLHF
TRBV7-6	CASSLWAGGQPQHF
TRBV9	CASRGQHGYTF
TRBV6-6	CASSFGGRGVQYF
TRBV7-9	CASSFWGDTEAFF
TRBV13	CASSLAGANTEAFF
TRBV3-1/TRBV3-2	CASSQDTSWNGYTF
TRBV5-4	CASSAGGTAAEQYF
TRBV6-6	CASSQSRDRDSEQYF
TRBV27	CASSPTGLSTDTQYF
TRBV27	CASSPGDRGGEQYF
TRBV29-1	CSVLGSGQQNNEQFF
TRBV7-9	CASSLLSHYEQYF
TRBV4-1	CASSQSTGWEEIKLFF
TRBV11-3	CASSLETSGTGTDITSSGANVLTF
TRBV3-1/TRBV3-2	CASSQGSGIQETQYF
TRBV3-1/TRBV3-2	CASSQGALGQGNSNQPQHF
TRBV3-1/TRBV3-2	CASSQEGTPTLGSGEQFF
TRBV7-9	CASSWGGYYGYTF
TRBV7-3	CASSPGQGLGYGYTF
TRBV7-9	CASSEGAGGGNQPQHF
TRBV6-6	CASSPSLAGSSYEQYF
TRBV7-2	CASRLGSMNTEAFF
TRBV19	CASSKGTGGDHEQYF
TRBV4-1	CASSQGTGSYGYTF
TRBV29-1	CSATGGSFNEQYF
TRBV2	CASSERLAGSHFTYEQYF
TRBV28	CASRSDMNTEAFF
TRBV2	CASSPRGAGPVDTQYF
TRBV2	CASRTGGTEAFF
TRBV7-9	CASSFGDQPQHF
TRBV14	CASSLLSGNTIYF
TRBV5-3	CARSLDGSNQPQHF
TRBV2	CASGTGVLNTEAFF
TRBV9	CASTLTGSNNEQFF
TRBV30	CAWSPTGTNYGYTF
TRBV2	CASSGQGPPDTQYF